The T cell receptor (beta chain) described here comes from a study of regulatory T cells in long-lasting Graves disease. This clonotype was seen at least ten times. V lost 6 bases and J 1 base, leaving 12 bases between the germline ends. There are 14 residues in the CDR3. CDR1 is MNHNS and CDR2 is SASEGT in the germline V gene. For TCR beta, libraries came from iRepertoire HTBI primers and Arm-PCR of CDR3 regions. TCRdb called the multiplex PCR reads again in MiXCR, with one record for every CDR3 protein. This table has 500,000 to 700,000 distinct CDR3 sequences, roughly 16% appearing once. Sample time point: newly diagnosed GD, antithyroid drugs for less than 3 months. Making the TCR library involved RNA that had been extracted from PBMCs. The data also belong to a second study, concerning T cells in Graves' hyperthyroidism and ophthalmopathy.

Sequenced material: peripheral blood mononuclear cells (PBMCs), taken at new diagnosis, from a patient treated with antithyroid drugs. The chain combines TRBV6-1 with TRBJ1-1; D unclear. The clonotype comes from a woman aged 25 to 39 with Graves disease. The DNA for the CDR3 is TGTGCCAGCAGGCCATCGAGGGAGAACACTGAAGCTTTCTTT. This gives the protein CASRPSRENTEAFF.